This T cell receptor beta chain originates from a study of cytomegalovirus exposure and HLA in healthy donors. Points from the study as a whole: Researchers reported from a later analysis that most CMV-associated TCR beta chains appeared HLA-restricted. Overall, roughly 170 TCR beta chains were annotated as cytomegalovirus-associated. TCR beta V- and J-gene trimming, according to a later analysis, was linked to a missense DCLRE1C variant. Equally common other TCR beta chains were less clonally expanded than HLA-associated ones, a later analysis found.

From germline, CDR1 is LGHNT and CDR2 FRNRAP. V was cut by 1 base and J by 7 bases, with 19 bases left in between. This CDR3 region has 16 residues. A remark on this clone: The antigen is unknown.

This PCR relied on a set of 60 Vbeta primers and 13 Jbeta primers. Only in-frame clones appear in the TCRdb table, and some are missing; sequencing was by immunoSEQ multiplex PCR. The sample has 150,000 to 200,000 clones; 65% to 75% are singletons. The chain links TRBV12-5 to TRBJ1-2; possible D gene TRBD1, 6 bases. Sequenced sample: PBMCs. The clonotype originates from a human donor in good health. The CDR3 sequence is CASGLASELLQGGYTF. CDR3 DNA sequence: TGTGCTAGTGGTTTGGCGTCGGAGCTTTTACAGGGTGGCTACACCTTC.